This T cell receptor beta chain originates from a study of Tregs in tolerant kidney transplant recipients. The CDR3 length is 18 residues. Germline V gives CDR1 MNHNS, CDR2 SASEGT. The J segment lost 1 base and the V segment lost 2 bases, leaving 9 bases of the junction unmatched. The data were produced by immunoSEQ multiplex PCR, yet TCRdb's version contains in-frame clones alone and is incomplete. In the table there are roughly 120,000 clones, almost 95% of which are singletons. The gene calls are TRBV6-1 and TRBJ2-5; 11 bases are shared with TRBD1. The TCR was taken from a human donor in good health. What was sequenced was CD4+ T cells from blood. Written as DNA, the CDR3 is TGTGCCAGCAGTGAAATATACGTGGGACAGGGGGGCCAAGAGACCCAGTACTTC. Amino acid sequence: CASSEIYVGQGGQETQYF.